This TCR beta chain was sequenced in a study of metastatic and nonmetastatic thyroid tumors. Study background: Repertoire comparisons spanned blood and tumor or nodule tissue from malignant and benign thyroid patients.

There are many counts of this clone. Antigen specificity is unknown. The study, taken as a whole, reports: Reports indicated that malignant thyroid tumors showed significantly higher TCR beta diversity than benign nodules did, in blood and tumor.

Germline lookup yields CDR1 MNHNS and CDR2 SASEGT. The CDR3 loop spans 16 amino acids. Trimming took 0 bases from V and 4 from J, leaving 13 bases between them. Among the patients, none had received any treatment before thyroid surgery. In the authors' workflow: Between-group CDR3 differences, defined by clinicopathological status, yielded a distant-metastasis classifier for papillary thyroid cancer. Using MiXCR, TCRdb re-called clones from the PCR reads. TCRdb, not the authors, supplied the V and J calls. Among more than 40,000 clones, 3.2% were seen once, and the ten largest hold roughly 9.1%. This chain connects TRBV6-1 to TRBJ1-5; weak D call: TRBD1 (6 bases). Sequencing was performed on blood. This clonotype was sampled from a female donor with papillary thyroid cancer or a benign thyroid nodule (not recorded which). Some clones in this sample may be carry-over from other donors' samples. CDR3 region: CASSEARDKGNQPQHF. The CDR3 DNA reads as TGTGCCAGCAGTGAAGCGCGGGACAAGGGGAATCAGCCCCAGCATTTT.